A selection of T cell receptor beta chains follows, all from one sample in a study of CD8 T cells in ankylosing spondylitis. TCRdb processed the 5' RACE reads anew with MiXCR; each CDR3 protein has one entry. The table lists under 200,000 distinct CDR3 sequences, 10% to 15% of them singletons, with 9.5% to 11% in the top ten. Specimen: blood, either unsorted or a sorted T cell fraction (not recorded which). Every receptor here comes from a female donor with ankylosing spondylitis or in good health (not recorded which). The CDR3 runs from the conserved cysteine through the conserved F or W. D genes are given only for firm matches. Clone size, where shown, is once, few, many, or a class for clones that have expanded.

size,V,D,J,CDR3,DNA
few,TRBV20-1,TRBD2,TRBJ2-5,CSGTSGGALQETQYF,TGCAGTGGAACTAGCGGGGGGGCCCTACAAGAGACCCAGTACTTC
many,TRBV27,NA,TRBJ2-5,CASSLFASNNKQETQYF,TGTGCCAGCAGTTTATTCGCCAGTAACAATAAGCAAGAGACCCAGTACTTC
many,TRBV29-1,TRBD1,TRBJ1-1,CSGQGRTEAFF,TGCAGCGGACAGGGGCGCACTGAAGCTTTCTTT
many,TRBV29-1,TRBD1,TRBJ2-2,CSAKTGENAGELFF,TGCAGCGCTAAAACAGGGGAAAATGCCGGGGAGCTGTTTTTT
many,TRBV27,NA,TRBJ1-2,CASSLSLTEGDYGYTF,TGTGCCAGCAGTTTATCGTTAACAGAGGGCGACTATGGCTACACCTTC
many,TRBV20-1,TRBD1,TRBJ1-6,CSASRQGNSPLHF,TGCAGTGCTAGCAGACAGGGTAATTCACCCCTCCACTTT
many,TRBV9,TRBD2,TRBJ2-1,CASSVGLAGYNEQFF,TGTGCCAGCAGCGTAGGACTAGCGGGATACAATGAGCAGTTCTTC
many,TRBV3-1,NA,TRBJ1-5,CASSQDEVQPQHF,TGTGCCAGCAGCCAAGATGAAGTACAGCCCCAGCATTTT
many,TRBV7-2,NA,TRBJ1-1,CASSLRHLGNTEAFF,TGTGCCAGCAGCTTACGTCACTTGGGAAACACTGAAGCTTTCTTT
few,TRBV4-2,TRBD2,TRBJ2-1,CASSQEGRTSGSVNEQFF,TGTGCCAGCAGCCAAGAGGGGCGTACTAGCGGGAGTGTAAATGAGCAGTTCTTC
NA,TRBV15,NA,TRBJ1-1,CATSRDTYNTEAFF,TGTGCCACCAGCAGAGACACTTACAACACTGAAGCTTTCTTT
many,TRBV27,NA,TRBJ1-5,CASSLRSTNQPQHF,TGTGCCAGCAGCCTTCGTAGCACCAATCAGCCCCAGCATTTT
few,TRBV11-1,TRBD2,TRBJ2-1,CASSRTRRTSGSNEQFF,TGTGCCAGCAGCCGCACGCGACGGACTAGCGGGAGCAATGAGCAGTTCTTC
many,TRBV6-1,TRBD2,TRBJ2-1,CASSMREGRVYNEQFF,TGTGCCAGCAGTATGCGGGAGGGCCGGGTCTACAATGAGCAGTTCTTC
NA,TRBV15,NA,TRBJ1-4,CATSSEGPNEKLFF,TGTGCCACCAGCAGCGAGGGGCCTAATGAAAAACTGTTTTTT
many,TRBV4-3,TRBD1,TRBJ1-3,CASSQGLSGGSGNTIYF,TGCGCCAGCAGCCAAGGGTTATCAGGGGGCTCTGGAAACACCATATATTTT
many,TRBV9,TRBD2,TRBJ2-1,CASSVLAGGPSSYNEQFF,TGTGCCAGCAGCGTGTTAGCGGGAGGCCCAAGCTCCTACAATGAGCAGTTCTTC
many,TRBV7-2,NA,TRBJ2-1,CASSSDSPSYNEQFF,TGTGCCAGCAGCTCCGACAGTCCTTCCTACAATGAGCAGTTCTTC